These 20 T cell receptor beta chains were sequenced from one sample in a study of blood T cells in healthy people across ages. Through a sample-barcoded 5' primer and a J-beta primer mix, a second PCR was run for about 6 to 11 cycles. TCRdb called the 5' RACE reads again in MiXCR, with one record for every CDR3 protein. This table has 900,000 to 950,000 distinct CDR3 sequences, 25% to 30% appearing once. In addition, the sample was reused for a study of T cells of mothers and their children.

Sequencing was done on a sample of blood. Source of these receptors: a middle-aged woman in good health.

The genes are TRBV7-2 and TRBJ1-2; 7 bases agree with TRBD1. Losses at the gene ends were 3 bases for V and 8 bases for J; bases not matched to a gene: 12. Germline V lookup: CDR1 SGHTA, CDR2 FQGNSA. This CDR3 has 15 residues. The CDR3 region is CASSFEGGFREGYTF. The CDR3 bases are TGTGCCAGCAGCTTCGAAGGGGGCTTTCGAGAAGGCTACACCTTC.

The sample holds a few counts of this clonotype. The chain uses TRBV10-3 and TRBJ2-5, with no clear D. The germline CDR1 and CDR2 sequences are ENHRY and SYGVKD. The CDR3 extends over 15 amino acids. V dropped 2 bases and J dropped 1 base, with 11 bases sitting between them. The CDR3 DNA reads as TGTGCCATCAGTGAGGGTCGGCAGAGCCAAGAGACCCAGTACTTC. Translating gives CAISEGRQSQETQYF.

This clonotype was found a few times. The V and J genes are TRBV20-1 and TRBJ2-7; 7 bases map to TRBD2. Looked up from germline, CDR1 is DFQATT and CDR2 is SNEGSKA (reference sequence). V lost 5 bases, J lost 2 bases, and 9 bases stayed unmatched. The CDR3 spans 14 residues. In nucleotides, the CDR3 is TGCAGTGCTCCCAGGGCTAGCGGTGCCTACGAGCAGTACTTC. As protein: CSAPRASGAYEQYF.

The rearrangement links TRBV5-1 to TRBJ1-1; D not resolved. The ends were cut back, 0 bases at V and 1 base at J, with 10 bases in the middle. This CDR3 comprises 15 residues. The germline gives CDR1 SGHRS, CDR2 YFSETQ. CDR3 DNA: TGCGCCAGCAGCTTGGAAGTGGGTCCGAACACTGAAGCTTTCTTT. Its protein product is CASSLEVGPNTEAFF.

This clonotype was counted only a few times. This chain uses TRBV28 with TRBJ2-6; tentative D call: TRBD2 (5 bases). There are 16 residues in the CDR3. V lost 6 bases and J lost 0, with 12 bases in between. Germline CDR1 and CDR2: MDHEN and SYDVKM. The CDR3 DNA reads TGTGCCAGCAGCCCCGGTGGGAGCTCTGGGGCCAACGTCCTGACTTTC. Protein sequence: CASSPGGSSGANVLTF.

Turning to this clonotype: One base away lies a much larger clone, so this may be a sequencing read error. The chain recombines TRBV7-9 with TRBJ2-1; D perhaps matches TRBD2 (6 bases). The last part of the DNA fits TRBJ2-7 better; the J call may be wrong. The CDR3 covers 16 residues. CDR1 and CDR2 from the germline V gene are SEHNR and FQNEAQ (reference sequence). CDR3 coding DNA: TGTGCCAGCAGCCCGGGACTGACGAGCTCCTACAATGAGCAGTACTTC. This sequence encodes CASSPGLTSSYNEQYF.

This clonotype has a count of ten or more. The chain is built from TRBV9 and TRBJ2-1, with 10 positions matching TRBD2. V shed 4 bases, J shed 10 bases, and the junction held 2 bases outside the gene matches. CDR1 SGDLS and CDR2 YYNGEE come from the germline V gene. This CDR3 is built from 12 residues. CDR3 DNA sequence: TGTGCCAGCAGCTTGGGACTAGCGGAGCAGTTCTTC. Translating gives CASSLGLAEQFF.

This clonotype was counted a few times. Written as DNA, the CDR3 is TGCAGTGCTAGAGTCTGGACCTCAAACTACGAGCAGTACTTC. Encoded protein: CSARVWTSNYEQYF. The V and J genes are TRBV20-1 and TRBJ2-7; no reliable D call. CDR1 DFQATT and CDR2 SNEGSKA come from the germline V gene (reference sequence). The CDR3 runs to 14 residues. Between the trimmed V and J ends, which lost 1 base and 3 bases, there was a span of 13 bases.

The chain joins TRBV9 to TRBJ2-3, with 7 bases lining up with TRBD2. Germline assignment: CDR1 SGDLS and CDR2 YYNGEE. With V trimmed by 3 bases and J by 2 bases, 15 bases remained unmatched. There are 18 residues in the CDR3. CDR3 sequence (DNA): TGTGCCAGCAGCGCCCGACCCTCTAGGACTAGAATCACAGATACGCAGTATTTT. Its protein product is CASSARPSRTRITDTQYF.

This clonotype has a handful of counts. The V call is TRBV7-2, the J call TRBJ2-1; TRBD2 matches 16 bases. Germline trimming cut 2 bases from V and 3 bases from J; bases unmatched to any gene: 4. CDR1 is SGHTA, CDR2 FQGNSA, per germline. The CDR3 spans 18 residues. In nucleotides, the CDR3 is TGTGCCAGCAGCTTACCGGGACTAGCGGGGGGGGTCTACAATGAGCAGTTCTTC. Its protein product is CASSLPGLAGGVYNEQFF.

This chain connects TRBV7-2 to TRBJ1-4; D is undetermined. The V end was cut by 3 bases, the J end by 3 bases, with 8 bases between. CDR3 size: 14 residues. The germline V gene has CDR1 SGHTA and CDR2 FQGNSA. The chain's CDR3 is CASSFNPSNEKLFF. The DNA of the CDR3 is TGTGCCAGCAGCTTTAACCCTTCTAATGAAAAACTGTTTTTT.

This clonotype was seen many times. The V call is TRBV5-1, the J call TRBJ2-3, with TRBD1 identical over 9 bases. The CDR3 has 15 residues. Looked up from germline, CDR1 is SGHRS and CDR2 is YFSETQ. Trimming at V came to 3 bases and at J to 5 bases, leaving 7 bases not matched to a gene. The CDR3 DNA reads TGCGCCAGCAGCTCCTACAGGGGGCGCGTAGATACGCAGTATTTT. As protein: CASSSYRGRVDTQYF.

This clonotype was counted at least ten times. The V call is TRBV20-1, the J call TRBJ2-5; the match to TRBD2 covers 8 bases. The CDR3 is 14 amino acids. Germline V gene data show CDR1 as DFQATT and CDR2 as SNEGSKA (reference sequence). V shed 6 bases and J 2 bases; nucleotides not matched to a gene: 8. The CDR3 bases are TGCAGTGCCCCCCGGGTAGCGGGACAAGAGACCCAGTACTTC. It encodes CSAPRVAGQETQYF.

This clonotype was counted a few times. This chain connects TRBV7-9 to TRBJ2-7; D remains ambiguous. The V end was cut by 5 bases, the J end by 6 bases, with 11 bases between. The length of the CDR3 is 12 residues. Germline CDR1 and CDR2: SEHNR and FQNEAQ (reference sequence). The CDR3 loop is CASSPPSREQYF. The CDR3 bases are TGTGCCAGCAGCCCGCCTTCCCGCGAGCAGTACTTC.

CDR3 in amino acids: CSARVPGTGGNEQFF. Here the CDR3 DNA reads TGCAGTGCTAGAGTCCCAGGGACAGGGGGGAATGAGCAGTTCTTC. The chain uses TRBV20-1 and TRBJ2-1; 11 bases align to TRBD1. The length of the CDR3 is 15 residues. With V trimmed by 1 base and J by 7 bases, 6 bases remained unmatched. Germline V gene data show CDR1 as DFQATT and CDR2 as SNEGSKA (reference sequence).

The table lists this clonotype with a few counts. For the CDR3, the DNA is TGTGCCAGCAGGGGCGGGACAGGCTTTTCCTACGAGCAGTACTTC. It specifies CASRGGTGFSYEQYF. The chain carries TRBV6-6 and TRBJ2-7, with 8 bases identical to TRBD1. CDR1 and CDR2 from the germline V gene are MNHNY and SVGAGI (reference sequence). Losses at the gene ends were 6 bases for V and 1 base for J; bases not matched to a gene: 8. The CDR3 consists of 15 residues.

Concerning this clonotype itself: A read error is possible here, since a much larger clone lies one base away. The rearrangement joins TRBV5-1 to TRBJ2-1, with a possible D match to TRBD1 (6 bases). CDR1 SGHRS and CDR2 YFSETQ come from the germline V gene. The CDR3 spans 17 residues. CDR3 DNA sequence: TGCGCCGGCAGCTCCGTCCGGGGACATGGAATATACAATGAGCAGTTCTTC. Amino acids: CAGSSVRGHGIYNEQFF. The full variable domain, its missing parts supplied by reference TRBV5-1 and TRBJ2-1, is KAGVTQTPRYLIKTRGQQVTLSCSPISGHRSVSWYQQTPGQGLQFLFEYFSETQRNKGNFPGRFSGRQFSNSRSEMNVSTLELGDSALYLCAGSSVRGHGIYNEQFFGPGTRLTVL.

As to this clonotype: One base away lies a much larger clone, so this may be a sequencing read error. The chain joins TRBV6-2 or TRBV6-3 to TRBJ2-7; no firm D call. Germline-derived CDR1 and CDR2 are MNHEY and SVGEGT. The CDR3 covers 14 residues. CDR3 in DNA: TGTGCCAGCAGGTACTTAGGACGGACCAGCGAGCAGTACTTC. It specifies CASRYLGRTSEQYF.

This clonotype was counted ten times or more. The chain uses TRBV6-5 and TRBJ2-5, with 8 positions matching TRBD1. Germline V CDR1 and CDR2: MNHEY, SVGAGI. This CDR3 is built from 15 residues. The ends lost 0 bases at V and 1 base at J; junction bases unmatched: 1. This CDR3 is CASSYSGTGQETQYF. The CDR3, as DNA: TGTGCCAGCAGTTACTCGGGGACAGGCCAAGAGACCCAGTACTTC.

The gene calls are TRBV19 and TRBJ1-2, with TRBD1 matching 7 bases. The CDR3 loop spans 14 amino acids. The V gene end was trimmed by 4 bases and the J gene end by 3 bases; junction bases not matched to a gene: 5. Germline V lookup: CDR1 LNHDA, CDR2 SQIVND (reference sequence). The DNA of the CDR3 is TGTGCCAGTAGTACCCGACAGGGTCACTATGGCTACACCTTC. Encoded protein: CASSTRQGHYGYTF.